This TCR beta chain came from a study of blood T cell repertoires in COVID-19. About the research overall: Samples taken during acute and convalescent COVID-19 were collected in the United States, Italy and Spain.

This table comes from immunoSEQ multiplex PCR, and its TCRdb copy is limited to in-frame clones, with some not included. The table records a few hundred thousand clones, nearly 90% of them present only once. Participants reported their clinical history, and cohort assignment relied on those reports. Resolution of symptoms, clearance, or two negative PCRs was present in recovered Cohort 3 donors. The CDR3 loop spans 11 amino acids. V was trimmed by 6 bases and J by 4 bases, leaving 6 bases between them. This clonotype was obtained from a woman in her 30s who had recovered from COVID-19. V is TRBV23-1 and J is TRBJ1-2; D not resolved. TRBV23-1 is noted as an ORF with a role that remains uncertain. Sample: PBMCs or T cells enriched from blood (not recorded which). This CDR3 is CASRGSYGYTF. CDR3 coding DNA: TGCGCCAGCAGAGGGAGCTATGGCTACACCTTC.